A selection of T cell receptor beta chains follows, all from one sample in a study of blood T cell repertoires in COVID-19. Repertoires were generated with immunoSEQ multiplex PCR, while TCRdb's copy carries only in-frame clones and drops some. The sample yields roughly 400,000 clones, roughly 92% seen once. The material sequenced was PBMCs or T cells enriched from blood (not recorded which). These receptors originate from a middle-aged woman who had been exposed to COVID-19. Both conserved end residues are part of each CDR3. Fields, in order: J gene, clone size, V gene, D gene, CDR3 length, CDR3 DNA, CDR3 protein. A D gene is named only where the DNA matches it firmly. Clone size is shown for a subset of rows, as once, few, many or a class of expanded clone.

TRBJ1-2 | - | TRBV29-1 | TRBD1 | 15 | TGCAGCGTTCCGGGACAGGGAGGAACTAACTATGGCTACACCTTC | CSVPGQGGTNYGYTF
TRBJ1-2 | - | TRBV27 | - | 18 | TGTGCCAGCAGTTATATTGACCTTCTGGTGTGGGGAGGGAATGGCTACACCTTC | CASSYIDLLVWGGNGYTF
TRBJ2-3 | - | TRBV3-1/TRBV3-2 | - | 13 | TGTGCCAGCAGCCAAGGTGACAGGGATACGCAGTATTTT | CASSQGDRDTQYF
TRBJ2-3 | - | TRBV7-3 | - | 15 | TGTGCCAGCAGCTTAGACATAAAGAGCACAGATACGCAGTATTTT | CASSLDIKSTDTQYF
TRBJ2-5 | - | TRBV6-5 | - | 13 | TGTGCCAGCAGGAAGGACAGCCAAGAGACCCAGTACTTC | CASRKDSQETQYF
TRBJ1-2 | - | TRBV7-8 | - | 16 | TGTGCCAGCAGCTTTTCCCGGGGGGAGAACCGCTATGGCTACACCTTC | CASSFSRGENRYGYTF
TRBJ2-5 | - | TRBV3-1/TRBV3-2 | - | 16 | TGTGCCAGCAGCCCACGCGGACACCAACAAAAAGAGACCCAGTACTTC | CASSPRGHQQKETQYF
TRBJ1-2 | - | TRBV19 | TRBD1 | 16 | TGTGCCAGTAGTATTTTTGGACAGGGAGGAAACTATGGCTACACCTTC | CASSIFGQGGNYGYTF
TRBJ1-2 | - | TRBV12-5 | - | 13 | TGTGCTAGTGGTTTAGAGGGGGAAAAAGGCTACACCTTC | CASGLEGEKGYTF
TRBJ2-7 | few | TRBV6-1 | - | 15 | TGTGCCAGCAGTGAAGTTATTAGCGGCTCCTACGAGCAGTACTTC | CASSEVISGSYEQYF
TRBJ1-1 | - | TRBV27 | TRBD1 | 15 | TGTGCCAGCAGTGCATCAGGGGGTAGAAGAACTGAAGCTTTCTTT | CASSASGGRRTEAFF
TRBJ1-1 | few | TRBV7-9 | - | 12 | TGTGCCAGCAGCCCCGGTGGCACTGAAGCTTTCTTT | CASSPGGTEAFF
TRBJ2-7 | - | TRBV14 | - | 16 | TGTGCCAGCAGCCTCCAGGGGGGTTTGTCAACCTACGAGCAGTACTTC | CASSLQGGLSTYEQYF
TRBJ1-6 | once | TRBV27 | - | 13 | TGTGCCAGCAGTTTATCGGAGTCGTCACCCCTCCACTTT | CASSLSESSPLHF